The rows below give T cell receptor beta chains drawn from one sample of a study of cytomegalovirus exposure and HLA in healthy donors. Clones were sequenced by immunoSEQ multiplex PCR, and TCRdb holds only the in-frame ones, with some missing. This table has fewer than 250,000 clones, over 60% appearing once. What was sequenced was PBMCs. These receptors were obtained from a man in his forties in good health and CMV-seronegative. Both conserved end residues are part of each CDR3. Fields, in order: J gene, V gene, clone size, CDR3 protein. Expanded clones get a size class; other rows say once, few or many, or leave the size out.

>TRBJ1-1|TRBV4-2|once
CASSPWTENTEAFF
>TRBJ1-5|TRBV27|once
CASSLTYSNQPQHF
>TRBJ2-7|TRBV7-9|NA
CASSLVGRGYEQYF
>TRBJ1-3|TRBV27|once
CASSLSSLSGNTIYF
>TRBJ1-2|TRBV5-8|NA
CASSLGQGTNYYGYTF
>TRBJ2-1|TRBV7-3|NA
CASSLPGRVDEQFF
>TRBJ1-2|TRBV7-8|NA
CASSPGGDYGYTF
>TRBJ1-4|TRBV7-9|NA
CSSSFTGTGLFF
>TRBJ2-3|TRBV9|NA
CASSPSWTGTGDTQYF
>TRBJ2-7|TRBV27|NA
CASSTGGEQYF
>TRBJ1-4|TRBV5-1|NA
CASSFGPGTGNEKLFF
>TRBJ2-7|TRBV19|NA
CASSVGLGIEQYF
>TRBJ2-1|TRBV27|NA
CASTRDRANNEQFF
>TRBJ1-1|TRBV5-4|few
CASSPGGTNTEAFF
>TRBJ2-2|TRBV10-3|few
CAISGDRTTGELFF
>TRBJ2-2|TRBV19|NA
CASSTVHRGELFF
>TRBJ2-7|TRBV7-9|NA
CSSSSGDLSYEQYF
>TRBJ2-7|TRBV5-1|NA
CASSPGLAGASEQYF
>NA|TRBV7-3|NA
CASSPFRAEAYEQYF
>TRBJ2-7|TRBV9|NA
CASSEGTGGYEQYF
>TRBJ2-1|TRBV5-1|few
CASSLGDTRAEQFF
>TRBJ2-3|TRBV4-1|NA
CASSQFGQGDTDTQYF
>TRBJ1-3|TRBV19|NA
CASSKSAGNTIYF
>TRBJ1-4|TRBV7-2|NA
CASSTYGTGNEKLFF
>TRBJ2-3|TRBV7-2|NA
CASRPAGGGTDTQYF
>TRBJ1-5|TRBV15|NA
CATSRSSGEGNQPQHF
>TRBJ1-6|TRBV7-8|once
CASSLGGQLNSPLHF
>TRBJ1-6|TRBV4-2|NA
CASSQGTENNSPLHF
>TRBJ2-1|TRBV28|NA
CASTDTAGVIIEQFF
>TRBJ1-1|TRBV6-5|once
CASSLIRPGTEAFF
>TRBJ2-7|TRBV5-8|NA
CASTIPGMSYEQYF
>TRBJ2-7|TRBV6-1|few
CASSIRQNVFYEQYF
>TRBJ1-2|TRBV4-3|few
CASSQDTGGAGYTF
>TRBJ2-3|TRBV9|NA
CASSPRLGESTDTQYF
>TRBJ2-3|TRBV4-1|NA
CASSRLGLAVADTQYF
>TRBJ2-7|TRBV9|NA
CASSVDVGAGSYEQYF
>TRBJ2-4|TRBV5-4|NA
CASSSPTDPAKNIQYF
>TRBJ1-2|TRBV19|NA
CASQDMYYGYTF
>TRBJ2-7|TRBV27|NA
CASRAGDRPYEQYF
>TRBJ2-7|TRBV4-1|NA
CASSHGDRGQAEQYF
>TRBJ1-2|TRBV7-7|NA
CASSLARGDRGIIHYGYTF
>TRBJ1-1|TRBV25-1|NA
CASNQDKVRGEAFF
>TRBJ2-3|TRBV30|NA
CAWSTPETSGYADTQYF
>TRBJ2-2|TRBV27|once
CASRGMGSGRGGTGELFF
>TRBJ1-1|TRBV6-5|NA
CASSQGTGNTEAFF
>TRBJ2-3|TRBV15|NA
CATSRDLSGGPDTQYF